This passage covers 10 T cell receptor beta chains from one sample sequenced in a study of shared T cell receptors in the human thymus. This table comes from immunoSEQ multiplex PCR, and its TCRdb copy is limited to in-frame clones, with some not included. Of more than 550,000 clones in the sample, approximately 85% were seen once. Separately, the same data were catalogued under a study of human thymus T cells.

Material: thymocytes. The receptor source for this set is a girl less than two years old with a congenital heart defect.

This clone appeared once. The chain joins TRBV7-2 to TRBJ1-1; D call uncertain. V was shortened by 0 bases and J by 9 bases, with 11 bases between the two germline ends. From germline, CDR1 is SGHTA and CDR2 FQGNSA. The CDR3 contains 13 residues. CDR3 sequence: CASSLAPQRKAFF. The CDR3 region has the DNA TGTGCCAGCAGCTTAGCGCCACAGAGAAAAGCTTTCTTT.

This chain connects TRBV7-6 to TRBJ1-1; tentative D call: TRBD1 (6 bases). Germline V CDR1 and CDR2: SGHVS, FNYEAQ. The CDR3 length is 14 residues. Trimming removed 5 bases at V and 6 bases at J, with 16 bases between. CDR3 sequence (DNA): TGTGCCAGCAGCCCGAACAGGGATCTCGCTGAAGCTTTCTTT. Its translation is CASSPNRDLAEAFF. Filled out from reference TRBV7-6 and TRBJ1-1, the complete variable domain reads GAGVSQSPRYKVTKRGQDVALRCDPISGHVSLYWYRQALGQGPEFLTYFNYEAQQDKSGLPNDRFSAERPEGSISTLTIQRTEQRDSAMYRCASSPNRDLAEAFFGQGTRLTVV.

This chain uses TRBV7-2 with TRBJ1-5; 8 nucleotides align to TRBD1. Trimming took 4 bases from V and 0 from J; bases not matched to a gene: 11. CDR1 and CDR2 from the germline V gene are SGHTA and FQGNSA. The CDR3 has 18 residues. CDR3 DNA: TGTGCCAGCAGCTGTACCGGGACAGGCCCTTATAGCAATCAGCCCCAGCATTTT. Residues: CASSCTGTGPYSNQPQHF. Complete variable domain (other parts from reference TRBV7-2 and TRBJ1-5): GAGVSQSPSNKVTEKGKDVELRCDPISGHTALYWYRQSLGQGLEFLIYFQGNSAPDKSGLPSDRFSAERTGGSVSTLTIQRTQQEDSAVYLCASSCTGTGPYSNQPQHFGDGTRLSIL.

The CDR3 is CASSLRQGGSYEQYF. In DNA, the CDR3 is TGTGCCAGCAGCTTGCGACAGGGGGGGTCCTACGAGCAGTACTTC. J is TRBJ2-7 and V is TRBV5-4, with 9 bases that match TRBD1. Losses at the gene ends were 1 base for V and 1 base for J; bases not matched to a gene: 3. The CDR3 has 15 amino acids. Germline-derived CDR1 and CDR2 are SGHNT and YYREEE (reference sequence).

V and J are TRBV5-4 and TRBJ1-4, with TRBD1 matching over 8 bases. Per the germline V gene, CDR1 is SGHNT and CDR2 is YYREEE (reference sequence). The V segment lost 4 bases and the J segment 8 bases; nucleotides outside the gene matches: 13. The CDR3 has 16 residues. This CDR3 reads CASSSRRYRGSEKLFF. The CDR3 bases are TGTGCCAGCAGCAGTCGGAGGTACAGGGGGAGCGAAAAACTGTTTTTT. Full variable domain (missing parts from reference TRBV5-4 and TRBJ1-4): ETGVTQSPTHLIKTRGQQVTLRCSSQSGHNTVSWYQQALGQGPQFIFQYYREEENGRGNFPPRFSGLQFPNYSSELNVNALELDDSALYLCASSSRRYRGSEKLFFGSGTQLSVL.

This chain uses TRBV21-1 with TRBJ2-7; TRBD1 is the table's D call, not checked against the DNA. TRBV21-1 is noted as a pseudogene. The CDR3 has 15 residues. This CDR3 reads CASSNKGRGAYEQYF. The CDR3 DNA follows: TGTGCCAGCAGCAATAAGGGCAGGGGGGCCTACGAGCAGTACTTC.

This clone was counted a few times. The chain couples TRBV6-6 to TRBJ1-1; D is uncertain. The CDR3 runs to 14 residues. Trimming cost V 7 bases and J 0 bases, with 12 bases left between them. From germline, CDR1 is MNHNY and CDR2 SVGAGI (reference sequence). Here the CDR3 reads CASKPRNMNTEAFF. CDR3 nucleotide sequence: TGTGCCAGCAAACCCAGAAACATGAACACTGAAGCTTTCTTT.

The V gene is TRBV4-1, the J gene TRBJ2-5; TRBD2 matches 7 bases. Germline V gene sequence: CDR1 MGHRA, CDR2 YSYEKL. This CDR3 has 15 residues. With 4 bases clipped from V and 5 bases from J, the junction kept 10 bases outside the gene matches. CDR3 sequence (DNA): TGCGCCAGCAGCCCCATGGAGCGGGGAAGGGAGACCCAGTACTTC. Protein: CASSPMERGRETQYF.

The genes are TRBV4-2 and TRBJ2-5, with 7 bases that match TRBD1. CDR3 size: 14 residues. J lost 0 bases, V lost 4 bases, and 2 bases had no gene match. Per the germline V gene, CDR1 is LGHNA and CDR2 is YNFKEQ. CDR3 amino acids: CASSPQGDQETQYF. Here the CDR3 DNA reads TGTGCCAGCAGCCCTCAGGGGGACCAAGAGACCCAGTACTTC.

The chain has TRBV25-1 and TRBJ2-5; perhaps TRBD2 as D (6 bases). This CDR3 is built from 15 residues. Germline V gene data show CDR1 as MGHDK and CDR2 as SYGVNS. V lost 3 bases and J 7 bases, leaving 18 bases between the germline ends. The DNA of the CDR3 is TGTGCCAGCAGTGAGGTTTGCGGGGTCGCGGGGACCCAGTACTTC. This encodes CASSEVCGVAGTQYF.